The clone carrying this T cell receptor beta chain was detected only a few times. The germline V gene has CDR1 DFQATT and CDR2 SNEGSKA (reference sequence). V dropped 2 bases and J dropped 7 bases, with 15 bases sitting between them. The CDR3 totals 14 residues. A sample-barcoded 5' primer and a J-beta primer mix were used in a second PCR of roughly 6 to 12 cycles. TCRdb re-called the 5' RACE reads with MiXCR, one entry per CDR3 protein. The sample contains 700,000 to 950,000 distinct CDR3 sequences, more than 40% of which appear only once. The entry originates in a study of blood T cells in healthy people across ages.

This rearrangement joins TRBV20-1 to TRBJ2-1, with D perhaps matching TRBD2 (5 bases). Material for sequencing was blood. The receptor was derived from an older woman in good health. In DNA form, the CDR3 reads TGCAGTGCTAGACGGGAAGGCCGCATTAATGAGCAGTTCTTC. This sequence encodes CSARREGRINEQFF.